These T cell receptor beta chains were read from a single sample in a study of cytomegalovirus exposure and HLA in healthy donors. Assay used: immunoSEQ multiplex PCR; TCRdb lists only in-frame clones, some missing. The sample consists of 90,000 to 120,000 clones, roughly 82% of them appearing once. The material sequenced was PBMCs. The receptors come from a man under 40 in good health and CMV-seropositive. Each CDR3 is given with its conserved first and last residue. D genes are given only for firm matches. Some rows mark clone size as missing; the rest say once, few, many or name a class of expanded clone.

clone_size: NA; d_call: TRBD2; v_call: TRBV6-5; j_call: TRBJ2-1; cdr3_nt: TGTGCCAGCAGTTCTGAAGCGGGGGGCCCCTACAATGAGCAGTTCTTC; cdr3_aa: CASSSEAGGPYNEQFF
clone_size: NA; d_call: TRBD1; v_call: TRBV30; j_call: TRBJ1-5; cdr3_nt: TGTGCCTGGACGAGACAGGGGGGCAATCAGCCCCAGCATTTT; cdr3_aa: CAWTRQGGNQPQHF
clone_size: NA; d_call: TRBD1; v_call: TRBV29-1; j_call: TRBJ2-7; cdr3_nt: TGCAGCGTCGTGACAGGGACCTACGAGCAGTACTTC; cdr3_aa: CSVVTGTYEQYF
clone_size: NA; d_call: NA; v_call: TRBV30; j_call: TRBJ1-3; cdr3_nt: TGTGCCTGGAGTGTATTTCGGCTGACAAGTCCCTCTGGAAACACCATATATTTT; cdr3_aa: CAWSVFRLTSPSGNTIYF
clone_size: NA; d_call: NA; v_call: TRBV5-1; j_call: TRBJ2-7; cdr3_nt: TGTGCCAGCAGCTCTACAGGGGGGGGCTACGAGCAGTACTTC; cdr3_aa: CASSSTGGGYEQYF
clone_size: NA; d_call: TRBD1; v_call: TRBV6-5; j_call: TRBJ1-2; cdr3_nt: TGTGCCAGCAGTTTAACAGGGGGAATCTGGGGCTACACCTTC; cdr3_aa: CASSLTGGIWGYTF
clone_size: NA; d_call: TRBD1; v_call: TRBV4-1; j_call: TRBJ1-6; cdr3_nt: TGCGCCAGCAGCGACGGGACAGGGCTTGTCCCCCTCCACTTT; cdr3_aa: CASSDGTGLVPLHF
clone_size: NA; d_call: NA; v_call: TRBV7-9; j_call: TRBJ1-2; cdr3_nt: TGTGCCAGCAGCTTAACGGAGAGCTACACCTTC; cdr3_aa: CASSLTESYTF
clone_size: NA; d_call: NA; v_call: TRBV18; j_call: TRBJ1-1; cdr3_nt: TGTGCCATTTCCCGGGGATTAGACACTGAAGCTTTCTTT; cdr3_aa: CAISRGLDTEAFF
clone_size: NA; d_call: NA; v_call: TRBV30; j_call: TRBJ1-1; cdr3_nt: TGTGCCTGGGAACAGGGAATCACTGAAGCTTTCTTT; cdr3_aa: CAWEQGITEAFF
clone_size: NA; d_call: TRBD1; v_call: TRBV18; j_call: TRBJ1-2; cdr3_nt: TGTGCCAGCTCACGGACAGGGGATGGCTATGGCTACACCTTC; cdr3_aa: CASSRTGDGYGYTF
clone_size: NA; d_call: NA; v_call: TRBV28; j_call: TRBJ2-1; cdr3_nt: TGTGCCAGCAGTTGGGCCCACAATGAGCAGTTCTTC; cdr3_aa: CASSWAHNEQFF
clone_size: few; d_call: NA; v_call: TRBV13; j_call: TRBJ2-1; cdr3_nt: TGTGCCAGCAGCTCGCTGGCTAGCGAGAACAATGAGCAGTTCTTC; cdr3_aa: CASSSLASENNEQFF
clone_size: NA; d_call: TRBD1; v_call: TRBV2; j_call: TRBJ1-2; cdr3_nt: TGTGCCAGCAGTGAAATCCAGGGACAGGGGTCCTATGGCTACACCTTC; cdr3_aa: CASSEIQGQGSYGYTF
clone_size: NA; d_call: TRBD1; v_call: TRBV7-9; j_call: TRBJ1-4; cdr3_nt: TGTGCCAGCACCCACGGGGACAGGGTTGGTGAAAAACTGTTTTTT; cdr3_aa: CASTHGDRVGEKLFF
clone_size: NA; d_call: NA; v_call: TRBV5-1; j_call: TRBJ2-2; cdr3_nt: TGCGCCAGCAGCGGTAGCGGTGCCGCCTGGTCGAACACCGGGGAGCTGTTTTTT; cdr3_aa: CASSGSGAAWSNTGELFF
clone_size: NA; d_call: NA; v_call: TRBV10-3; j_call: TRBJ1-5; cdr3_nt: TGTGCCACCCGGGGGGCTAGCAATCAGCCCCAGCATTTT; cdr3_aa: CATRGASNQPQHF
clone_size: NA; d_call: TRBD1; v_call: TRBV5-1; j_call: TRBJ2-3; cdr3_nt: TGCGCCAGCGGGGACAGGGGCACAGATACGCAGTATTTT; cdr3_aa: CASGDRGTDTQYF
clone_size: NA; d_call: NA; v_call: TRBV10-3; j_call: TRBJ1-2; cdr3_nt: TGTGCCATCAGTGACGGGGACTATGGCTACACCTTC; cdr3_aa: CAISDGDYGYTF
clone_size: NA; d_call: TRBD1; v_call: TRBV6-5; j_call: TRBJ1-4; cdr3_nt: TGTGCCAGCAGTAGCTACAGGGGAACTAATGAAAAACTGTTTTTT; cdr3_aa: CASSSYRGTNEKLFF
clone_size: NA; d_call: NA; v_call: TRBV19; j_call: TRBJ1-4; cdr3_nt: TGTGCCAGTAGAATTAAAAGCGGGCCGACATATGAAAAACTGTTTTTT; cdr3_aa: CASRIKSGPTYEKLFF
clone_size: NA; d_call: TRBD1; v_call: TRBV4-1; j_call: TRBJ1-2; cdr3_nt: TGCGCCAGCAGCCAATCTGGACAGGGGGGAGGCTACACCTTC; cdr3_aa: CASSQSGQGGGYTF
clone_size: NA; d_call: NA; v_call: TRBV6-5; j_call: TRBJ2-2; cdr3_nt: TGTGCCGGGGCTACAGGGATCGCCGGGGAGCTGTTTTTT; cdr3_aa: CAGATGIAGELFF
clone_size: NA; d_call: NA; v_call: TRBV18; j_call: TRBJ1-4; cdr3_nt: TGTGCCAGCTCAGCACGAGGCGGCGGTGAAAAACTGTTTTTT; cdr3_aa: CASSARGGGEKLFF
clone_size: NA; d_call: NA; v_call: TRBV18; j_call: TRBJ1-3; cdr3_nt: TGTGCCAGCTCACCACGGGTCAGGGGATTCACTGGAAACACCATATATTTT; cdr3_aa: CASSPRVRGFTGNTIYF
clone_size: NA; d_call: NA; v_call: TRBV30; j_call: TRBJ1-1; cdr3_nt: TGTGCCGTTATACAGGGATTGGGGATGAACACTGAAGCTTTCTTT; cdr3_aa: CAVIQGLGMNTEAFF
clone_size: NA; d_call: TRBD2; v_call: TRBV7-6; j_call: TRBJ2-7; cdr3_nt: TGTGCCAGCAGCCTTCAGCGGGGGGGCATCTACGAGCAGTACTTC; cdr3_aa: CASSLQRGGIYEQYF
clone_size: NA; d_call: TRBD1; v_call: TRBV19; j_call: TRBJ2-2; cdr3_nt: TGTGCCAGTAGTGGGGGACAGGGTGTTACCGGGGAGCTGTTTTTT; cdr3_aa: CASSGGQGVTGELFF
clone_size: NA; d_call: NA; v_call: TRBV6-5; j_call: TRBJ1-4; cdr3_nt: TGTGCCAGCAGCCTCTACAGTGCGACTAATGAAAAACTGTTTTTT; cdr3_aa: CASSLYSATNEKLFF
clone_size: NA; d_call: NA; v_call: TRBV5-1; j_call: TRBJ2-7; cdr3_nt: TGCGCCAGCAGCTTGGGAGTCTCCTACGAGCAGTACTTC; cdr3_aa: CASSLGVSYEQYF
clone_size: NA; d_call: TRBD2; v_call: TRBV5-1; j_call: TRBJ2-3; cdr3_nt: TGCGCCAGCAGCCAGACTAGCGGGGGCACAGATACGCAGTATTTT; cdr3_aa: CASSQTSGGTDTQYF
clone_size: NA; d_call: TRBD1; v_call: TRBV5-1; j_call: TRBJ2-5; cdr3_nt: TGCGCCAGCAGCAGGGCGGGACAGGGCCGGGGAGAGACCCAGTACTTC; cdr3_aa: CASSRAGQGRGETQYF
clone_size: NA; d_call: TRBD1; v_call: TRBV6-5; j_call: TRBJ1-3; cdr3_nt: TGTGCCAGCAGTTCGTTGGACAGGGGAGCTGGAAACACCATATATTTT; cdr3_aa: CASSSLDRGAGNTIYF
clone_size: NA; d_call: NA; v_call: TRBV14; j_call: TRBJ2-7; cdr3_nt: TGTGCCAGCAGCCAGTTCAAGGTACGACGGGACGAGCAGTACTTC; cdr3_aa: CASSQFKVRRDEQYF
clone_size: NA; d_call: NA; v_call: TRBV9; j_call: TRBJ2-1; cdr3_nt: TGTGCCAGCAGCGCCGGAGGCGGGGTCTTAAATGAGCAGTTCTTC; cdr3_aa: CASSAGGGVLNEQFF
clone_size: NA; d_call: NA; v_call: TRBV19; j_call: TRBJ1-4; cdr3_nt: TGTGCCAGTACAAACGGGCAGCGGGCTAATGAAAAACTGTTTTTT; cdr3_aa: CASTNGQRANEKLFF
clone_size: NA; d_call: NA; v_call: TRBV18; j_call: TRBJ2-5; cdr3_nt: TGTGCCAGCTCACCAAACAGGGACCAGACCCAGTACTTC; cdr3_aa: CASSPNRDQTQYF
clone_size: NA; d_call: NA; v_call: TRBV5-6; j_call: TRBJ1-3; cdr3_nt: TGTGCCAGCAGCCCGCGGGTATCTGGAAACACCATATATTTT; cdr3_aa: CASSPRVSGNTIYF
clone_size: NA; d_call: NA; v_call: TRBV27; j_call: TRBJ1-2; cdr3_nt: TGTGCCAGCAGTTTATATGGACAGAACTGGCTCCCCTATGGCTACACCTTC; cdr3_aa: CASSLYGQNWLPYGYTF
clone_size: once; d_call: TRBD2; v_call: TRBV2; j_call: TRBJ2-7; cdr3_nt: TGTGCCAGCGGGAGACTAGCGGGGGCCTACGAGCAGTACTTC; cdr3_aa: CASGRLAGAYEQYF
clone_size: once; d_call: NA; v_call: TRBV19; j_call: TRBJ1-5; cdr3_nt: TGTGCCAGTAGTACGGGGAGACAGCCCCAGCATTTT; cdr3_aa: CASSTGRQPQHF
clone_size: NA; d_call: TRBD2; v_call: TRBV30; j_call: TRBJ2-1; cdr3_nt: TGTGCCTGGAGTGGTGGTGTGGCGGGGGGAATCTACAATGAGCAGTTCTTC; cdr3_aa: CAWSGGVAGGIYNEQFF
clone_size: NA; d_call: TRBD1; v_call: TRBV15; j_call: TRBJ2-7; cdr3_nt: TGTGCCACCAGAACTCTGACAGGGCTAAGCTCCTACGAGCAGTACTTC; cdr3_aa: CATRTLTGLSSYEQYF
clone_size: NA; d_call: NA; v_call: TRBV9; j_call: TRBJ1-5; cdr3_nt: TGTGCCAGCAGCCTCCACGGGGATAATCAGCCCCAGCATTTT; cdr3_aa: CASSLHGDNQPQHF
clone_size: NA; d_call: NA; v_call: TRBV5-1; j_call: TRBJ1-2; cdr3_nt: TGCGCCAGCCACGGGGGGAGTGGCTACACCTTC; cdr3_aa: CASHGGSGYTF
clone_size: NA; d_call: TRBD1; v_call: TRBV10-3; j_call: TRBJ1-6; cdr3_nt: TGTGCCATCAGTGACCTAGGACAGGGAGTTAATTCACCCCTCCACTTT; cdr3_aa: CAISDLGQGVNSPLHF
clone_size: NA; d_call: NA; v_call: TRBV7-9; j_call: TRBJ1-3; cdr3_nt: TGTGCCAGCAGCTTTAATGAGGGTTCGGGAAACACCATATATTTT; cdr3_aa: CASSFNEGSGNTIYF
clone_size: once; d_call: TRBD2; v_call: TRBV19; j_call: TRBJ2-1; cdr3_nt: TGTGCCAGTAGTATTGGGAGCGGGGCACAGAATGAGCAGTTCTTC; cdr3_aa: CASSIGSGAQNEQFF
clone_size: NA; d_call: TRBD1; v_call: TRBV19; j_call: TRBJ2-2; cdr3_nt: TGTGCCAGTACACCCAAACCGGGACAGGGACGCGCCGGGGAGCTGTTTTTT; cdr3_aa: CASTPKPGQGRAGELFF
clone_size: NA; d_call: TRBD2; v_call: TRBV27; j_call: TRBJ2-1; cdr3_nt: TGTGCCAGCAGCCTCCTTCTAGCGGGGGGGCCGAATGAGCAGTTCTTC; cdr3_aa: CASSLLLAGGPNEQFF
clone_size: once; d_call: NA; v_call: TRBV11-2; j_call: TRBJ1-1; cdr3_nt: TGTGCCAGCAGCTTAGAGTGGGGGGTAAGCACTGAAGCTTTCTTT; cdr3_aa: CASSLEWGVSTEAFF